The entry below describes one T cell receptor beta chain. The PCR used 60 Vbeta and 13 Jbeta primers. Generated by immunoSEQ multiplex PCR, the TCRdb table keeps only in-frame clones and is missing some. Found here are 130,000 or so clones, 70% to 85% of them singletons; the top ten hold about 1.8%. The data stem from a study of cytomegalovirus exposure and HLA in healthy donors. V was cut by 5 bases and J by 6 bases, with 11 bases left in between. CDR3 length: 12 amino acids. Germline V gene lookup returns CDR1 SEHNR and CDR2 FQNEAQ (reference sequence). The sequence derives from a young man in good health and CMV-seronegative. The sequenced sample consisted of PBMCs. This chain joins TRBV7-9 and TRBJ2-7; D unresolved. The CDR3 nucleotides are TGTGCCAGCAGCCGGGTAGATGGCGAGCAGTACTTC. Translating it yields CASSRVDGEQYF.